This T cell receptor beta chain was retrieved from a study of T cells expressing NK-cell markers. Germline CDR1 SQVTM, CDR2 ANQGSEA. This CDR3 is 14 amino acids long. Reanalyzing the 5' RACE reads, TCRdb keeps one entry per CDR3 protein, without DNA. The table counts 550,000 to 600,000 distinct CDR3 sequences; roughly 3.6% lies in the top ten. Overall study findings and caveats: Unclear, still, was the HCMV specificity of the expanded NKG2C+ T cell clones. In about six donors, dominant CD3+CD56+NKG2C+ clones formed roughly 1.0-7.5% of CD8+ cells. Researchers report these clonotypes also headed the CD3+CD56-NKG2C+ fraction in a few donors.

With regard to this clonotype: Its specificity is not known.

The J gene is TRBJ2-5, the V gene TRBV29-1; the TCRdb D gene call, TRBD1, has no DNA to confirm it. The source of this sequence is a man between 18 and 29 years old in good health. Sequences were obtained from blood T cells: a sorted CD56 or NKG2C T cell subset, CD4+ or CD8+ T cells, or bulk PBMC T cells (not recorded which). The CDR3 sequence: CSVSAGTRKETQYF.